Sequencing of this T cell receptor (beta chain) was carried out in a study of control samples from healthy donors and cancer patients. This table comes from immunoSEQ multiplex PCR, and its TCRdb copy is limited to in-frame clones, with some not included. In the table there are approximately 50,000 clones, about 92% of which are singletons. Trimming cost V 0 bases and J 8 bases, with 14 bases left between them. Germline CDR1 reads LNHNV; CDR2 reads YYDKDF (reference sequence). CDR3 length: 15 residues. This receptor was obtained from a man aged 25-40 years with colorectal cancer. Sequencing input: PBMCs. The chain employs TRBV15 and TRBJ2-1; D gene unclear. In DNA, the CDR3 is TGTGCCACCAGCAGAGAAGCGCTGGGGATATATGAGCAGTTCTTC. Protein: CATSREALGIYEQFF.